This record covers a single TCR beta chain. Its antigen is not identified. V was trimmed by 5 bases and J by 0 bases, leaving 16 bases between them. From germline, CDR1 is LNHDA and CDR2 SQIVND (reference sequence). This CDR3 comprises 16 residues. RNA extraction and reverse transcription yielded cDNA as sequencing template. TCRdb's copy holds only in-frame clones and misses some; the assay was immunoSEQ multiplex PCR. Of 200,000 to 250,000 clones in the sample, around 66% were seen once. This entry is derived from a study of CD8+ T cells in alopecia areata. Findings and limits, study-wide: Whether baseline CD8+ expansion is linked to response remains uncertain, given a single nonresponder. TCR sharing across patients was less clear than in mice, possibly HLA-related.

As for treatment: oral pan-JAK inhibitor, 5-10 mg twice daily. The V and J genes are TRBV19 and TRBJ1-1; D is possibly TRBD1 (6 bases). The sample was CD4+ T cells sorted from blood, taken at approximately week 45, from a patient treated with tofacitinib. This TCR came from a human donor with alopecia areata. For the CDR3, the DNA is TGTGCCAGTAGTGTCTTCGGGGGGACACTGAACACTGAAGCTTTCTTT. Translated, it gives CASSVFGGTLNTEAFF.